The following is a TCR beta chain sequence with its context. As yet, its antigen is unknown. This entry comes from a study of cytomegalovirus exposure and HLA in healthy donors. Overall study results and limits: Accurate predictions that matched the HLA-A and HLA-B alleles of most subjects were reportedly made from TCR beta sequences. In a later analysis, an Asian-associated ancestry cluster reportedly showed fewer N-insertions than the roughly 710-donor mean. The authors later found TCR association rates varying by HLA locus, with DRB1 most and HLA-C fewest. In a later analysis, V- and J-gene trimming of beta chains associated with a DCLRE1C missense variant, replicated independently.

This CDR3 comprises 19 residues. Germline V gene data show CDR1 as MGHRA and CDR2 as YSYEKL. V shed 4 bases and J 0 bases; nucleotides not matched to a gene: 7. The PCR ran on 60 Vbeta and 13 Jbeta primers. Data came from immunoSEQ multiplex PCR; TCRdb stores just in-frame clones and leaves some out. The sample has 95,000 to 150,000 clones, around 76% seen once. The sample taken for sequencing was PBMCs. This TCR was sampled from a man in his 60s in good health and CMV-seropositive. J is TRBJ2-6 and V is TRBV4-1, with 12 bases identical to TRBD2. The CDR3 DNA sequence: TGCGCCAGCAGCCCCTATCGGACTAGCGGGATCTCTGGGGCCAACGTCCTGACTTTC. Translating it yields CASSPYRTSGISGANVLTF.